This T cell receptor (beta chain) appears in the sequencing data of a study of T cell repertoires in cytomegalovirus infection. On the study more broadly: Shared public TCR beta signatures pointed to both CMV infection and a matching HLA type.

Study-level findings and limits: Totalled public TCR beta family frequency picked out people who carried CMV plus the relevant HLA. Predominance within the ex vivo response was attributable to HLA-C-restricted CMV-specific TCR beta clonotypes.

The CDR3 spans 15 residues. Trimming at V came to 3 bases and at J to 3 bases, leaving 7 bases not matched to a gene. TCRdb used MiXCR to reprocess the reads, holding one entry per CDR3 protein. The sample consists of around 630,000 distinct CDR3 sequences, around 24% of them appearing once. This clonotype has just a few counts. Its specificity is unknown. The sequencing input was CD8+ T cells from PBMCs. This clonotype originated in a human donor in good health (CMV status not recorded). Some clones in this sample may be carry-over from other donors' samples. The V call is TRBV12-3 or TRBV12-4, the J call TRBJ1-2, with 7 nucleotides matching TRBD1. The CDR3 DNA reads as TGTGCCAGCAGTTTGTTAAACGACAGGGACTATGGCTACACCTTC. Translation: CASSLLNDRDYGYTF.